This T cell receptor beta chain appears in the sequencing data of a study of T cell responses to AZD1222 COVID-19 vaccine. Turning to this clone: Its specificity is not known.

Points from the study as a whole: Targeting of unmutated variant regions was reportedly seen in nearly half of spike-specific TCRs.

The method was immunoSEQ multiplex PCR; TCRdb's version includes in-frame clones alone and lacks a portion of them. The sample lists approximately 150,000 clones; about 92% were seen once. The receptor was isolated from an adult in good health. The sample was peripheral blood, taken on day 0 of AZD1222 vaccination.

The CDR3 is CASSLPGDSPLHF. The DNA for the CDR3 is TGTGCCAGCAGCTTACCAGGGGATTCACCCCTCCACTTT. J is TRBJ1-6 and V is TRBV7-9; D is perhaps TRBD1 (6 bases). The CDR3 loop spans 13 amino acids. Germline assignment: CDR1 SEHNR and CDR2 FQNEAQ (reference sequence). Trimming removed 2 bases from V and 8 bases from J, with 7 bases in between.